This is a list of T cell receptor beta chains from one sample in a study of shared clonotypes between healthy human individuals. TCRdb keeps only in-frame clones here, not all; method: immunoSEQ multiplex PCR. The sample lists about 1 million clones; about 76% were seen once. Source material: memory CD4+ T cells sorted from blood. The receptors were gathered from a man aged 18 to 29 in good health. Each CDR3 is given with its conserved first and last residue. The D gene is left open where the match is weak.

cdr3_aa | d_call | v_call
CASRGQYNSPLHF | - | TRBV28
CASSYFGEQYF | - | TRBV2
CASSLGLAGAYEQYF | TRBD2 | TRBV7-8
CASSLGQSTRVYF | - | TRBV7-6
CASSRGLGQEKLFF | - | TRBV14
CASSPQGNTGELFF | - | TRBV18
CASSQKGGTGELFF | - | TRBV7-2
CASSQEKGVATDTQYF | - | TRBV4-1
CASSYSQGSLLLTGELFF | - | TRBV5-1
CASSLKVGSGQPQHF | - | TRBV27
CASSQDPGTDKYGYTF | TRBD1 | TRBV4-1
CASSIDGQYGYTF | - | TRBV19
CASSEGLASTGELFF | - | TRBV2
CASSSQGTEQYF | - | TRBV5-1
CASIEAGAGTQYF | - | TRBV6-6
CASSLGSSDTEAFF | - | TRBV5-1
CASSFSSSVAYEQYF | - | TRBV7-2
CASSPPHRGHYGYTF | TRBD1 | TRBV18
CASSLEGSHSGNTIYF | - | TRBV5-1
CASGQGPLAGGETQYF | TRBD2 | TRBV4-1
CASAIAGGTDTQYF | TRBD2 | TRBV12-5
CASSHRTLGDQYF | - | TRBV14
CASSPGEGEKLFF | - | TRBV18
CASSDPGKRHSF | - | TRBV6-1
CASMSSGNTIYF | - | TRBV19
CASSRGRGLQYF | - | TRBV19
CASSLTSGGAGTQYF | TRBD2 | TRBV5-1
CASSGNRGNNSPLHF | TRBD1 | TRBV25-1
CASSRASTNEKLFF | - | TRBV5-1
CASSLTGDSYTF | TRBD1 | TRBV18
CASTRGGLVSTDTQYF | - | TRBV28
CASSLAPGYEQYF | - | TRBV5-6
CASSRTNYEQYF | - | TRBV6-1
CASRVRLANYNEQFF | TRBD2 | TRBV19
CAISGGRAAYEQYF | TRBD2 | TRBV10-3
CASSKYGWRDKNIQYF | - | TRBV21-1
CASSPPGGGASNQPQHF | - | TRBV18
CASSLTRSADTQYF | - | TRBV7-2
CASSQAGVGTDTQYF | - | TRBV7-2
CASSYLDRGGYTF | TRBD1 | TRBV7-9
CAINPWGGQGRSTEAFF | TRBD1 | TRBV10-3
CAISKGTGKGNEQFF | TRBD1 | TRBV10-3
CASSPFGAALGEQYF | - | TRBV5-1
CASSIYRSLSQPQHF | - | TRBV19
CASSLGRGGTEAFF | - | TRBV18
CASSKDWAGEANEQFF | - | TRBV21-1
CAWSVGTGTNEKLFF | TRBD1 | TRBV30
CASSPYDEFTEAFF | - | TRBV18
CASRPWTGGVYGYTF | TRBD1 | TRBV2
CASSPTGLAKNIQYF | TRBD1 | TRBV25-1